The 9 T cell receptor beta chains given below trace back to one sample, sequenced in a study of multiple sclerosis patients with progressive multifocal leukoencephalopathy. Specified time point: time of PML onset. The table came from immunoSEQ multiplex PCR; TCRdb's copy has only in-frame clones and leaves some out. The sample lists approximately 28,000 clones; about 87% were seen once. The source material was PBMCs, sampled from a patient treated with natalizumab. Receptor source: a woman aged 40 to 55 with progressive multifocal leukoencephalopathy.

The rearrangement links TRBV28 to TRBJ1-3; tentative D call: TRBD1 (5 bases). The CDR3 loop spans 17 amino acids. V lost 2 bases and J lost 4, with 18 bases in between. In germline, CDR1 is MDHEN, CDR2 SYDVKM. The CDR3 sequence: CASSLGTDFKGGNTIYF. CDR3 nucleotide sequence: TGTGCCAGCAGTTTAGGGACGGACTTTAAAGGGGGAAACACCATATATTTT.

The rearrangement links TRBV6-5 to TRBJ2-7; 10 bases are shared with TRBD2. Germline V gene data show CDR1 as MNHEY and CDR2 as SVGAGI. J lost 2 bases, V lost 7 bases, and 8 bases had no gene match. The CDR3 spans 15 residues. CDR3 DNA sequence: TGTGCCAGCATTCTAGGGACTAGCGCGACCTACGAGCAGTACTTC. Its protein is CASILGTSATYEQYF.

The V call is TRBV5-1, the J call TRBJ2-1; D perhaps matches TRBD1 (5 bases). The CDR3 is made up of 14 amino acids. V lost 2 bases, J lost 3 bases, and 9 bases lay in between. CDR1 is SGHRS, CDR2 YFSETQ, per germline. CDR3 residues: CASSLQDGYNEQFF. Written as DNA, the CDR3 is TGCGCCAGCAGCTTACAGGACGGCTACAATGAGCAGTTCTTC.

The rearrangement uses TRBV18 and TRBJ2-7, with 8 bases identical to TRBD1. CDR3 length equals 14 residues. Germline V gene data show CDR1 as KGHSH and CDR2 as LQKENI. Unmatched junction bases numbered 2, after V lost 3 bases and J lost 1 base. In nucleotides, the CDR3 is TGTGCCAGCTCACCCCGGGACAGGTCCTACGAGCAGTACTTC. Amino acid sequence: CASSPRDRSYEQYF.

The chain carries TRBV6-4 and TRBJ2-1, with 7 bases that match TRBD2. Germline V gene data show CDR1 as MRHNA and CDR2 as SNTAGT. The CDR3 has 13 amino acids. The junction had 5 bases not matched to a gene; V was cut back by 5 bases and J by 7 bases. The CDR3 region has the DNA TGTGCCAGCAGTAGGGAACTAGCGAATGAGCAGTTCTTC. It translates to CASSRELANEQFF.

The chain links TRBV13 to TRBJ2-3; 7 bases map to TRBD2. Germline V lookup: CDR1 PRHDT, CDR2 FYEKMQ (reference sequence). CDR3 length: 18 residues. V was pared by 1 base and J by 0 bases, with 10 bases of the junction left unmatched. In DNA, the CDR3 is TGTGCCAGCAGCTTAGCCATACGGCGGGGGACGAGCACAGATACGCAGTATTTT. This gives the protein CASSLAIRRGTSTDTQYF.

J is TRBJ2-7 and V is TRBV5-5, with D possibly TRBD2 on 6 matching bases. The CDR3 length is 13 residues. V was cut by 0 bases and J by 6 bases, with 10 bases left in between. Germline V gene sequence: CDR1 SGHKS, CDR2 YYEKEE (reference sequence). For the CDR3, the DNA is TGTGCCAGCAGCTTGGTGGGGACTTCCGAGCAGTACTTC. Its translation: CASSLVGTSEQYF.

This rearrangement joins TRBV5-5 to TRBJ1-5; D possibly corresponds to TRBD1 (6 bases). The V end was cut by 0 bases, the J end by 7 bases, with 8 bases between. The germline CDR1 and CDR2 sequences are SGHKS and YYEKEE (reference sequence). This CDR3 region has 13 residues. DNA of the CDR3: TGTGCCAGCAGCTTGGAAGGGGGACAGCCCCAGCATTTT. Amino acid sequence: CASSLEGGQPQHF.

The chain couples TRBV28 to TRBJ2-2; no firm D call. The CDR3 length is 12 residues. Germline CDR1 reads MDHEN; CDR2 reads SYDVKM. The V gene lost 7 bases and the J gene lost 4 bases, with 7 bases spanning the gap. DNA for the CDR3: TGTGCCAGCACCAAAGCCACCGGGGAGCTGTTTTTT. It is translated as CASTKATGELFF.